Presented here are 24 T cell receptor beta chains from one specimen sequenced in a study of T cell responses to AZD1222 COVID-19 vaccine. Sequenced by immunoSEQ multiplex PCR; TCRdb stores in-frame clones only, minus some. Of 99,000 or so clones in the sample, approximately 93% were seen once. This material consisted of peripheral blood, taken on day 0 of AZD1222 vaccination. Receptors were obtained from an adult in good health.

This clone was recorded only once. This chain connects TRBV5-1 to TRBJ1-4, with TRBD1 as a possible D gene (5 bases). The CDR3 is made up of 15 amino acids. V lost 4 bases and J lost 0, with 10 bases in between. Germline V gene data show CDR1 as SGHRS and CDR2 as YFSETQ. DNA for the CDR3: TGCGCCAGCAGCATAGGGGCGTCAACTAATGAAAAACTGTTTTTT. Protein sequence: CASSIGASTNEKLFF.

CDR3 nucleotides: TGTGCCAGCAGCGTACGGACAGGGGGCGCGACCTACGAGCAGTACTTC. This sequence encodes CASSVRTGGATYEQYF. V and J are TRBV7-2 and TRBJ2-7, with 11 bases lining up with TRBD1. Looked up from germline, CDR1 is SGHTA and CDR2 is FQGNSA. The CDR3 extends over 16 amino acids. The J segment lost 2 bases and the V segment lost 5 bases, leaving 8 bases of the junction unmatched.

The rearrangement links TRBV19 to TRBJ1-5; weak D call: TRBD1 (5 bases). Germline CDR1 is LNHDA and CDR2 is SQIVND (reference sequence). There are 16 residues in the CDR3. V lost 3 bases, J lost 1 base, and 13 bases lay in between. The CDR3 DNA is TGTGCCAGTAGTATGGGGGACGTTTTCAGCAATCAGCCCCAGCATTTT. Translated: CASSMGDVFSNQPQHF.

The V call is TRBV10-3, the J call TRBJ2-1; 7 nucleotides align to TRBD2. Germline lookup yields CDR1 ENHRY and CDR2 SYGVKD. This CDR3 comprises 13 residues. V shed 6 bases and J 15 bases; nucleotides not matched to a gene: 14. CDR3: CAISESRDYDWFF. In DNA, the CDR3 is TGTGCCATCAGCGAAAGCCGGGACTATGATTGGTTCTTC.

V is TRBV24-1 and J is TRBJ1-2; 11 nucleotides line up with TRBD1. The V gene end was trimmed by 7 bases and the J gene end by 6 bases; junction bases not matched to a gene: 6. Germline assignment: CDR1 KGHDR and CDR2 SFDVKD. The CDR3 length is 14 residues. Written as DNA, the CDR3 is TGTGCCACCAGCGACCCGGGACAGGGGGATGGCTACACCTTC. Translating gives CATSDPGQGDGYTF.

V gene TRBV5-4 combines with J gene TRBJ2-3; D gene unclear. Per the germline V gene, CDR1 is SGHNT and CDR2 is YYREEE (reference sequence). Trimming stripped 4 bases from V and 1 base from J, with 13 bases between. The CDR3 has 15 amino acids. This CDR3 is CASSRDTSGTDTQYF. The CDR3 DNA sequence: TGTGCCAGCAGCCGCGACACCTCGGGCACAGATACGCAGTATTTT. The entire variable domain, with the rest obtained from reference TRBV5-4 and TRBJ2-3, is as follows: ETGVTQSPTHLIKTRGQQVTLRCSSQSGHNTVSWYQQALGQGPQFIFQYYREEENGRGNFPPRFSGLQFPNYSSELNVNALELDDSALYLCASSRDTSGTDTQYFGPGTRLTVL.

This chain links TRBV5-1 with TRBJ2-1; D is unresolved. With 4 bases removed from V and 4 bases from J, the gap between germline ends came to 15 bases. The CDR3 runs to 15 residues. Per the germline V gene, CDR1 is SGHRS and CDR2 is YFSETQ. CDR3 protein: CASSEQNAIYNEQFF. CDR3 bases: TGCGCCAGCAGCGAACAGAATGCGATTTACAATGAGCAGTTCTTC.

This clone was observed a single time. This chain connects TRBV6-2 or TRBV6-3 to TRBJ1-1; D gene ambiguous. The CDR3 is 15 amino acids. V dropped 6 bases and J dropped 1 base, with 15 bases sitting between them. Germline V gene sequence: CDR1 MNHEY, CDR2 SVGEGT. The DNA for the CDR3 is TGTGCCAGCAGCCCCCCCAGGACGCGGAACACTGAAGCTTTCTTT. It is translated as CASSPPRTRNTEAFF.

The genes are TRBV7-9 and TRBJ1-2, with 7 bases matching TRBD1. The CDR3 runs to 12 residues. With 5 bases clipped from V and 5 bases from J, the junction kept 2 bases outside the gene matches. The germline gives CDR1 SEHNR, CDR2 FQNEAQ (reference sequence). The CDR3 loop reads CASSPGQYGYTF. CDR3 nucleotides: TGTGCCAGCAGCCCGGGACAGTATGGCTACACCTTC.

This chain links TRBV28 with TRBJ1-4, with TRBD1 matching 8 bases. This CDR3 region has 17 residues. V trimming: 7 bases; J trimming: 3 bases; junction bases outside the gene matches: 13. Germline CDR1 reads MDHEN; CDR2 reads SYDVKM. The CDR3 is CASTHDRGRDANEKLFF. The CDR3 DNA reads TGTGCCAGCACACACGACAGGGGAAGGGACGCTAATGAAAAACTGTTTTTT.

The chain carries TRBV15 and TRBJ2-1, with D tentatively TRBD2 (5 bases). Trimming took 2 bases from V and 0 from J, leaving 11 bases between them. There are 16 residues in the CDR3. Germline CDR1 reads LNHNV; CDR2 reads YYDKDF (reference sequence). The CDR3 DNA reads as TGTGCCACCAGCAGAAGGAGAGGGAGCTCCTACAATGAGCAGTTCTTC. Its protein product is CATSRRRGSSYNEQFF. Using reference TRBV15 and TRBJ2-1 for the parts outside the CDR3, the full variable domain is DAMVIQNPRYQVTQFGKPVTLSCSQTLNHNVMYWYQQKSSQAPKLLFHYYDKDFNNEADTPDNFQSRRPNTSFCFLDIRSPGLGDTAMYLCATSRRRGSSYNEQFFGPGTRLTVL.

The chain combines TRBV19 with TRBJ2-2; unclear D gene. The CDR3 has 13 amino acids. Germline CDR1 reads LNHDA; CDR2 reads SQIVND (reference sequence). V lost 3 bases and J 6 bases, leaving 8 bases between the germline ends. CDR3 DNA: TGTGCCAGTAGTATGACTCTTTCCGGGGAGCTGTTTTTT. As protein: CASSMTLSGELFF.

The chain employs TRBV30 and TRBJ2-2; 7 nucleotides match TRBD1. After removal of 8 bases from V and 5 bases from J, the junction contained 11 bases not matched to a gene. The CDR3 runs to 14 residues. CDR1 is GTSNPN and CDR2 is SVGIG in the germline V gene (reference sequence). The DNA for the CDR3 is TGTGCCCGACAGGGCCCGCGTGAAACCGGGGAGCTGTTTTTT. It encodes CARQGPRETGELFF.

The J gene is TRBJ1-5, the V gene TRBV28; 11 bases are shared with TRBD1. The CDR3 is 16 residues long. The V gene's germline CDR1 is MDHEN and CDR2 SYDVKM. The ends lost 6 bases at V and 11 bases at J; junction bases unmatched: 15. The CDR3 DNA reads TGTGCCAGCAGATCCGGGACAGGGGGGCCCACCGCGTCCCAGCATTTT. Residues: CASRSGTGGPTASQHF. Filled out from reference TRBV28 and TRBJ1-5, the complete variable domain reads DVKVTQSSRYLVKRTGEKVFLECVQDMDHENMFWYRQDPGLGLRLIYFSYDVKMKEKGDIPEGYSVSREKKERFSLILESASTNQTSMYLCASRSGTGGPTASQHFGDGTRLSIL.

This chain links TRBV5-8 with TRBJ2-1; 14 bases agree with TRBD2. The junction had 7 bases not matched to a gene; V was cut back by 5 bases and J by 9 bases. Germline V gene lookup returns CDR1 SGHTS and CDR2 YDEGEE. The CDR3 runs 15 residues. CDR3 bases: TGTGCCAGCAGTTCGGGACTAGCGGGAGCCTCTGAGCAGTTCTTC. Translated, it gives CASSSGLAGASEQFF. Complete variable domain (other parts from reference TRBV5-8 and TRBJ2-1): EAGVTQSPTHLIKTRGQQATLRCSPISGHTSVYWYQQALGLGLQFLLWYDEGEERNRGNFPPRFSGRQFPNYSSELNVNALELEDSALYLCASSSGLAGASEQFFGPGTRLTVL.

J is TRBJ1-5 and V is TRBV7-6; 9 nucleotides align to TRBD1. The V segment lost 3 bases and the J segment 7 bases; nucleotides outside the gene matches: 10. This CDR3 has 16 amino acids. Germline CDR1 reads SGHVS; CDR2 reads FNYEAQ. CDR3 DNA sequence: TGTGCCAGCAGCTTGCAGCCGGGACAGGGAGAACAGCCCCAGCATTTT. It yields the protein CASSLQPGQGEQPQHF. The complete variable domain, with remaining parts taken from reference TRBV7-6 and TRBJ1-5, reads GAGVSQSPRYKVTKRGQDVALRCDPISGHVSLYWYRQALGQGPEFLTYFNYEAQQDKSGLPNDRFSAERPEGSISTLTIQRTEQRDSAMYRCASSLQPGQGEQPQHFGDGTRLSIL.

The chain couples TRBV5-8 to TRBJ1-3, with no clear D. V lost 0 bases to trimming and J lost 0 bases, with 7 bases between them. Germline CDR1 and CDR2: SGHTS and YDEGEE. The CDR3 runs 15 residues. The CDR3 protein is CASSLGTSSGNTIYF. The CDR3 DNA reads as TGTGCCAGCAGCTTGGGCACGAGCTCTGGAAACACCATATATTTT.

This clone has just one count. The chain is built from TRBV19 and TRBJ1-2; D perhaps matches TRBD1 (5 bases). The ends were cut back, 4 bases at V and 8 bases at J, with 20 bases in the middle. The CDR3 is 15 amino acids. CDR1 is LNHDA and CDR2 is SQIVND in the germline V gene (reference sequence). The CDR3 reads CASSTTAVYGSGYTF. CDR3 sequence (DNA): TGTGCCAGTAGTACGACAGCGGTCTATGGTAGCGGCTACACCTTC.

V usage is TRBV2 and J usage is TRBJ2-2, with D hard to call. Germline-derived CDR1 and CDR2 are SNHLY and FYNNEI. The CDR3 consists of 13 residues. V lost 3 bases, J lost 7 bases, and 9 bases lay in between. DNA of the CDR3: TGTGCCAGCAGTGATGTGGGCATCGGGGAGCTGTTTTTT. Translating it yields CASSDVGIGELFF.

This clone was detected once. This chain connects TRBV2 to TRBJ1-5; D is unresolved. CDR3 length: 17 residues. Trimming cost V 6 bases and J 0 bases, with 18 bases left between them. Germline loops: CDR1 SNHLY, CDR2 FYNNEI. The CDR3 loop is CASRVDLPRNSNQPQHF. The CDR3 DNA follows: TGTGCCAGCAGAGTCGACCTACCGAGGAATAGCAATCAGCCCCAGCATTTT.

V gene TRBV7-9 combines with J gene TRBJ2-5; 13 bases map to TRBD2. This CDR3 contains 17 residues. J was trimmed by 4 bases and V by 5 bases; bases with no gene match: 10. CDR1 and CDR2 from the germline V gene are SEHNR and FQNEAQ (reference sequence). Written as DNA, the CDR3 is TGTGCCAGCAGCCGGAGGGGACTAGCGGGACCATTAGAGACCCAGTACTTC. Translated: CASSRRGLAGPLETQYF.

V gene TRBV29-1 combines with J gene TRBJ1-2; D possibly corresponds to TRBD1 (5 bases). CDR1 is SQVTM and CDR2 is ANQGSEA in the germline V gene. Trimming stripped 3 bases from V and 4 bases from J, with 12 bases between. This CDR3 contains 13 residues. The chain's CDR3 is CSVEGRTRYGYTF. The CDR3 DNA follows: TGCAGCGTTGAGGGACGGACGCGCTATGGCTACACCTTC. Drawing the rest from reference TRBV29-1 and TRBJ1-2, the complete variable domain is SAVISQKPSRDICQRGTSLTIQCQVDSQVTMMFWYRQQPGQSLTLIATANQGSEATYESGFVIDKFPISRPNLTFSTLTVSNMSPEDSSIYLCSVEGRTRYGYTFGSGTRLTVV.

The chain recombines TRBV18 with TRBJ1-6; 7 nucleotides agree with TRBD1. CDR3 length: 15 residues. The trim removed 5 bases at V and 8 bases at J, leaving 9 bases unmatched. CDR1 is KGHSH, CDR2 LQKENI, per germline. The CDR3, as DNA: TGTGCCAGCTCATATTACAGGGGAGAAGATTCACCCCTCCACTTT. Its protein product is CASSYYRGEDSPLHF.

The sample holds one count of this clone. The chain combines TRBV27 with TRBJ1-4; TRBD1 is a possible D gene (6 bases). Germline loops: CDR1 MNHEY, CDR2 SMNVEV (reference sequence). The V end was cut by 5 bases, the J end by 3 bases, with 13 bases between. The CDR3 spans 15 residues. CDR3 nucleotide sequence: TGTGCCAGCAGTCATCAGGGGCTTTCTAATGAAAAACTGTTTTTT. It translates to CASSHQGLSNEKLFF.